These 3 T cell receptor beta chains originate from one sample sequenced in a study of identical twins. TCRdb re-derived calls from the 5' RACE reads in MiXCR, one entry per CDR3 protein. The table shows 600,000 to 700,000 distinct CDR3 sequences, with 21% occurring only once. These data were likewise used in another study, on T cells expressing NK-cell markers.

The specimen sequenced was PBMCs. Every receptor here comes from a woman in her late teens or twenties in good health.

This clonotype was recorded a few times. The genes are TRBV18 and TRBJ2-5, with 7 bases aligning to TRBD2. The length of the CDR3 is 15 residues. Unmatched junction bases numbered 8, after V lost 3 bases and J lost 4 bases. Germline V gives CDR1 KGHSH, CDR2 LQKENI. The CDR3 DNA reads TGTGCCAGCTCACCTTCCCGGGAGGCAGTAGAGACCCAGTACTTC. It codes for CASSPSREAVETQYF. The full variable domain, with the rest looked up from reference TRBV18 and TRBJ2-5, is NAGVMQNPRHLVRRRGQEARLRCSPMKGHSHVYWYRQLPEEGLKFMVYLQKENIIDESGMPKERFSAEFPKEGPSILRIQQVVRGDSAAYFCASSPSREAVETQYFGPGTRLLVL.

Only a few counts were recorded for this clonotype. This chain joins TRBV10-3 and TRBJ1-1; the D is unclear. Germline CDR1 and CDR2: ENHRY and SYGVKD. This CDR3 is built from 15 residues. Deletions cut 0 bases from V and 3 bases from J, with 11 bases between. The CDR3 coding sequence is TGTGCCATCAGTGAGTCGACGACAAAATACACTGAAGCTTTCTTT. Amino acid sequence: CAISESTTKYTEAFF.

V gene TRBV20-1 combines with J gene TRBJ1-5; D gene ambiguous. CDR3 length: 13 amino acids. Germline CDR1 is DFQATT and CDR2 is SNEGSKA (reference sequence). Between the trimmed V and J ends, which lost 2 bases and 8 bases, there was a span of 13 bases. Here the CDR3 reads CSARIGLVEPQHF. The CDR3 coding sequence is TGCAGTGCTAGAATAGGCCTAGTGGAGCCCCAGCATTTT.